The rows below give T cell receptor beta chains drawn from one sample of a study of early T cells in non-severe SARS-CoV-2 infection. TCRdb processed the 5' RACE reads anew with MiXCR; each CDR3 protein has one entry. Of about 24,000 distinct CDR3 sequences in the sample, around 3.5% were seen once. The sequenced material came from whole blood. These receptors all come from an adult who was a healthcare worker with PCR-confirmed SARS-CoV-2 infection or an uninfected control (not recorded which). CDR3s include the opening cysteine and the closing phenylalanine or tryptophan. The order of the fields is V gene, D gene, clone size, J gene, CDR3 DNA, CDR3 protein. D genes are given only for firm matches. Clone size is not always given. Where it is, it says once, few, many or a class for expanded clones.

V: TRBV15
D: NA
size: many
J: TRBJ1-1
DNA: TGTGCCACCAGCAGAGGAGGGGGACTCACTGAAGCTTTCTTT
CDR3: CATSRGGGLTEAFF

V: TRBV20-1
D: NA
size: many
J: TRBJ1-2
DNA: TGCAGTTCCCCTGGGGGCTATGGCTACACCTTC
CDR3: CSSPGGYGYTF

V: TRBV18
D: TRBD1
size: few
J: TRBJ1-2
DNA: TGTGCCAGCTCAGACTACTTACGACAGGGCCGCGGCTACACCTTC
CDR3: CASSDYLRQGRGYTF

V: TRBV12-3/TRBV12-4
D: TRBD2
size: many
J: TRBJ2-3
DNA: TGTGCCAGCAGTAGATCTAGCGGGAATACAGATACGCAGTATTTT
CDR3: CASSRSSGNTDTQYF

V: TRBV6-5
D: NA
size: few
J: TRBJ1-3
DNA: TGTGCCAGCAGTATTACGGGAAGGACGTCTGGAAACACCATATATTTT
CDR3: CASSITGRTSGNTIYF

V: TRBV6-6
D: TRBD2
size: medium-sized
J: TRBJ2-1
DNA: TGTGCCAGCAGTCCAGGACTAGCGGGAGAGGGACCGAATTACAATGAGCAGTTCTTC
CDR3: CASSPGLAGEGPNYNEQFF

V: TRBV29-1
D: NA
size: many
J: TRBJ2-5
DNA: TGCAGCGTTGGAAGGGCCTCGGGGCCTCAAGAGACCCAGTACTTC
CDR3: CSVGRASGPQETQYF

V: TRBV18
D: NA
size: many
J: TRBJ1-5
DNA: TGTGCCAGCTCCGGATCGATGGAGCCCCAGCATTTT
CDR3: CASSGSMEPQHF

V: TRBV7-3
D: TRBD1
size: many
J: TRBJ2-7
DNA: TGTGCCAGCAGCCTCAACAGGGGCTACGAGCAGTACTTC
CDR3: CASSLNRGYEQYF

V: TRBV5-4
D: NA
size: many
J: TRBJ1-4
DNA: TGTGCCAGCAGTCAGGGAGGGGGGAATGAAAAACTGTTTTTT
CDR3: CASSQGGGNEKLFF

V: TRBV5-1
D: NA
size: many
J: TRBJ1-2
DNA: TGCGCCACCAGACTAACACCTAACTATGGCTACACCTTC
CDR3: CATRLTPNYGYTF

V: TRBV7-8
D: TRBD2
size: many
J: TRBJ2-2
DNA: TGTGCCGCACCGGGGGGTCCGAACACCGGGGAGCTGTTTTTT
CDR3: CAAPGGPNTGELFF

V: TRBV7-9
D: NA
size: NA
J: TRBJ2-5
DNA: TGTGCCAGCAGCCCCCCCGGGACGGGAGAGACCCAGTACTTC
CDR3: CASSPPGTGETQYF

V: TRBV20-1
D: TRBD2
size: few
J: TRBJ2-1
DNA: TGCAGTGCTAATCTCATTCGGCGGGGGGCTACGTCAGGGTACAATGAGCAGTTCTTC
CDR3: CSANLIRRGATSGYNEQFF

V: TRBV11-3
D: NA
size: many
J: TRBJ2-5
DNA: TGTGCCAGCAGCTTTTATGGACGACCGAACCAAGAGACCCAGTACTTC
CDR3: CASSFYGRPNQETQYF

V: TRBV6-6
D: TRBD2
size: NA
J: TRBJ2-3
DNA: TGTGCCAGCAGTTACGGGACTAGCGGTTCAGATACGCAGTATTTT
CDR3: CASSYGTSGSDTQYF

V: TRBV7-8
D: TRBD2
size: many
J: TRBJ2-1
DNA: TGTGCCAGCAGCTCGCGGGAGACGGCGTACAATGAGCAGTTCTTC
CDR3: CASSSRETAYNEQFF

V: TRBV20-1
D: NA
size: many
J: TRBJ2-7
DNA: TGCAGTGCTAGACACCCCTGGGGAGAGGGTGCTCGCTACGAGCAGTACTTC
CDR3: CSARHPWGEGARYEQYF

V: TRBV29-1
D: NA
size: many
J: TRBJ2-1
DNA: TGCAGCGTTGTAAGTTACAATGAGCAGTTCTTC
CDR3: CSVVSYNEQFF

V: TRBV6-1
D: NA
size: medium-sized
J: TRBJ2-7
DNA: TGTGCCAGTTCAGAGGAGGGTTACGAGCAGTACTTC
CDR3: CASSEEGYEQYF

V: TRBV18
D: TRBD1
size: NA
J: TRBJ1-2
DNA: TGTGCCAGCTCACCACAGGGGGCAACCTATGGCTACACCTTC
CDR3: CASSPQGATYGYTF

V: TRBV7-2
D: NA
size: many
J: TRBJ1-2
DNA: TGTGCCAGCAGAGGGGCAGGAACAAACTATGGCTACACCTTC
CDR3: CASRGAGTNYGYTF

V: TRBV29-1
D: NA
size: medium-sized
J: TRBJ1-2
DNA: TGCAGCGTTGGAACGGATTATGGCTACACCTTC
CDR3: CSVGTDYGYTF

V: TRBV3-1
D: NA
size: many
J: TRBJ1-2
DNA: TGTGCCAGCAGCCTAGGGGTGGCGCGGGGCTACACCTTC
CDR3: CASSLGVARGYTF